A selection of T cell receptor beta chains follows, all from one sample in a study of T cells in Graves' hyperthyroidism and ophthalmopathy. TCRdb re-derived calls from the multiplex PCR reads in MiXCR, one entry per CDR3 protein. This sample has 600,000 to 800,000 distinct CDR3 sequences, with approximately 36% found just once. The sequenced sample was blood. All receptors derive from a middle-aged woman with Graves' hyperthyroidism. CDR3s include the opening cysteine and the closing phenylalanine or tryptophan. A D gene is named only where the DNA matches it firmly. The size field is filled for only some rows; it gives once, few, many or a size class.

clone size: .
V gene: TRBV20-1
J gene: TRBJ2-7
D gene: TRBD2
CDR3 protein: CSAYLAGSYEQYF
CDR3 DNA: TGCAGTGCTTACCTAGCGGGGAGCTACGAGCAGTACTTC

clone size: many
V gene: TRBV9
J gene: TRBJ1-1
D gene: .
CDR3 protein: CASSSPGNTEAFF
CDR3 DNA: TGTGCCAGCAGCTCACCCGGGAACACTGAAGCTTTCTTT

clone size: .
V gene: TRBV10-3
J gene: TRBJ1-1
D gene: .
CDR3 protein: CAITPLGGTEAFF
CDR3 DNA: TGTGCCATCACCCCGTTGGGAGGGACTGAAGCTTTCTTT

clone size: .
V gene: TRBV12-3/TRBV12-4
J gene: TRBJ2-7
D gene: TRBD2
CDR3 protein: CASSSTLAGDYEQYF
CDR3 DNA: TGTGCCAGCAGTTCAACTTTAGCGGGTGACTACGAGCAGTACTTC

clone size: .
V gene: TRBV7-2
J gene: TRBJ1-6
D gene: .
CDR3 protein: CASSQGPDMPYNSPLHF
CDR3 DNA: TGCGCCAGCAGCCAAGGGCCGGACATGCCCTATAATTCACCCCTCCACTTT

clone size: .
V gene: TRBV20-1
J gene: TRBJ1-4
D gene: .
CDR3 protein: CSALPPGHTSFNEKLFF
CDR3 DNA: TGCAGTGCATTACCCCCGGGACACACATCATTTAATGAAAAACTGTTTTTT

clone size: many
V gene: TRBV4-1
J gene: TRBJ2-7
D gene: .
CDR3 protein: CASSPRDPYEQYF
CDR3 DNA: TGCGCCAGCAGTCCCCGTGACCCCTACGAGCAGTACTTC

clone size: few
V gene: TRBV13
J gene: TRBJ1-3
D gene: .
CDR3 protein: CASSRLGEGNTIYF
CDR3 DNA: TGCGCCAGCAGCCGCCTAGGGGAAGGAAACACCATATATTTT

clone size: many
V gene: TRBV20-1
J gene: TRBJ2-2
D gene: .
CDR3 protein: CSATGSNTGELFF
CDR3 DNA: TGCAGTGCTACAGGGTCGAACACCGGGGAGCTGTTTTTT

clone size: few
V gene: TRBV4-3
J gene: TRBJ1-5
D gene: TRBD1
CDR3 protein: CASSQGIGQGNQPQHF
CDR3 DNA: TGCGCCAGCAGCCAAGGCATTGGACAGGGGAATCAGCCCCAGCATTTT

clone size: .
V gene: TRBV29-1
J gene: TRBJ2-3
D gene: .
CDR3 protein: CASSRLADTQYF
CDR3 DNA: TGTGCCAGTAGTCGACTCGCAGATACGCAGTATTTT

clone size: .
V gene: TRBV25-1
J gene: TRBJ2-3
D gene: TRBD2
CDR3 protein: CASSAGTSDTQYF
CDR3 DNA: TGTGCCAGCAGCGCCGGGACTAGCGATACGCAGTATTTT

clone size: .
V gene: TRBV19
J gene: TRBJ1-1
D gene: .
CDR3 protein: CASNTGKNTEAFF
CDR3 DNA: TGTGCCAGTAACACAGGGAAGAACACTGAAGCTTTCTTT

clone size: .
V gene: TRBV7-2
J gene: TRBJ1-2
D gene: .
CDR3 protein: CASSPGHPEGGGYTF
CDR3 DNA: TGTGCCAGCAGCCCCGGTCATCCGGAGGGAGGCGGCTACACCTTC

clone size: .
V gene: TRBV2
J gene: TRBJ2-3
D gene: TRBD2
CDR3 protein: CASSEEAGATADTQYF
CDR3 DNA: TGTGCCAGCAGTGAGGAGGCGGGAGCCACGGCAGATACGCAGTATTTT

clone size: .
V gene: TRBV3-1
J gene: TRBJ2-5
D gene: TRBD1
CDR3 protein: CASSGRTGRETQYF
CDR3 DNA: TGTGCCAGCAGCGGGAGGACAGGGCGAGAGACCCAGTACTTC

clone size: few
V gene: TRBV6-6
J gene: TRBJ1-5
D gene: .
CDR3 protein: CASSYSTHRVNQPQHF
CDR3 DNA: TGTGCCAGCAGTTACTCTACCCACAGGGTGAATCAGCCCCAGCATTTT

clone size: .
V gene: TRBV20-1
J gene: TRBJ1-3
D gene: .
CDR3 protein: CSARVPGERNTIYF
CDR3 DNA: TGCAGTGCTAGAGTCCCAGGGGAAAGAAACACCATATATTTT

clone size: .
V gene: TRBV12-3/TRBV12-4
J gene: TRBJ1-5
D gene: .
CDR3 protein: CASSQEAQSPQHF
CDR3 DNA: TGTGCCAGCAGCCAGGAGGCCCAATCTCCCCAGCATTTT

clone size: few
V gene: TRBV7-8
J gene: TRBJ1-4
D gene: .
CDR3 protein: CASRSGTSSFNEKLFF
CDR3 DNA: TGTGCCAGCAGATCCGGGACAAGCAGCTTTAATGAAAAACTGTTTTTT

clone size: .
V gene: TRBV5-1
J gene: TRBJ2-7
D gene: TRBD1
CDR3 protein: CASSLWTGGTLGYEQYF
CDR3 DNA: TGCGCCAGCAGCTTATGGACAGGGGGAACTCTCGGGTACGAGCAGTACTTC

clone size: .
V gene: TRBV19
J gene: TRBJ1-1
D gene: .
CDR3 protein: CASSPIRGMNTEAFF
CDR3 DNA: TGTGCCAGTAGTCCCATCAGGGGAATGAACACTGAAGCTTTCTTT

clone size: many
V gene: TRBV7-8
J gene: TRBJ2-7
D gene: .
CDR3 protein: CASGQVAYEQYF
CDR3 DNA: TGTGCCAGCGGTCAGGTTGCCTACGAGCAGTACTTC

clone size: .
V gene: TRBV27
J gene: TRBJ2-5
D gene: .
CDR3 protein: CASRERLEETQYF
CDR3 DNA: TGTGCCAGCAGAGAGAGGTTGGAAGAGACCCAGTACTTC

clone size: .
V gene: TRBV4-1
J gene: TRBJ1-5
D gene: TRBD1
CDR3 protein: CASSQGGGDRGQPQHF
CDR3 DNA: TGCGCCAGCAGCCAGGGCGGAGGGGACAGGGGTCAGCCCCAGCATTTT

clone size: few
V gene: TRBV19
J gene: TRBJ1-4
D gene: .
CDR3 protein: CASSMDILPANEKLFF
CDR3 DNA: TGTGCCAGTAGTATGGACATTCTCCCCGCTAATGAAAAACTGTTTTTT

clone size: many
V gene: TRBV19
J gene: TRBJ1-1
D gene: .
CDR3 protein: CASTTTGNTEAFF
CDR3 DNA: TGTGCCAGCACAACTACAGGGAACACTGAAGCTTTCTTT

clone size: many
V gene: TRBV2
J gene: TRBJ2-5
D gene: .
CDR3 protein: CASSEARLETQYF
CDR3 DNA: TGTGCCAGCAGTGAAGCGCGTTTAGAGACCCAGTACTTC